These 2 T cell receptor beta chains were sequenced from one sample in a study of siplizumab effects on memory and regulatory T cells. Sequenced by immunoSEQ multiplex PCR; TCRdb stores in-frame clones only, minus some. The sample holds approximately 100,000 clones, about 91% seen once. Material for sequencing was Tregs sorted from blood. These receptors all stem from a human donor in good health.

The J gene is TRBJ2-3, the V gene TRBV30; possibly TRBD2 for D (7 bases). V was trimmed by 5 bases and J by 4 bases, leaving 19 bases between them. The CDR3 has 15 amino acids. Germline CDR1 reads GTSNPN; CDR2 reads SVGIG (reference sequence). Here the CDR3 reads CAWGPAGHVPDTQYF. In nucleotides, the CDR3 is TGTGCCTGGGGACCAGCGGGACACGTTCCAGATACGCAGTATTTT.

This chain connects TRBV18 to TRBJ1-5; maybe TRBD1 (5 bases). CDR3 length: 13 amino acids. The V gene's germline CDR1 is KGHSH and CDR2 LQKENI. Trimming left V 6 bases short and J 4 bases short, with 10 bases between. The CDR3 DNA is TGTGCCAGCTCTCAGGGACTTAATCAGCCCCAGCATTTT. Residues: CASSQGLNQPQHF.